This T cell receptor (beta chain) was obtained from a study of CD8 T cells in Susac syndrome. Overall study context: Patients with Susac syndrome had blood drawn and were at that point therapy-naive, on corticosteroids, or on intravenous immunoglobulin alone.

Whole-study results and caveats: Within Susac syndrome CD4+ T cell repertoires, clonal expansion was not evident.

For this clonotype: Its antigen remains unknown.

This CDR3 comprises 15 residues. From germline, CDR1 is KGHDR and CDR2 SFDVKD. The ends lost 7 bases at V and 5 bases at J; junction bases unmatched: 9. Reverse transcription used roughly 0.45 to 1 ug RNA and random hexamers. TCRdb reanalysed the immunoSEQ multiplex PCR reads using MiXCR and keeps one entry per CDR3 protein. Of fewer than 200,000 distinct CDR3 sequences listed, 94% were seen once; the top ten hold 0.12%. This TCR derives from a human donor with Susac syndrome. The material sequenced was CD4+ T cells from PBMCs. This chain connects TRBV24-1 to TRBJ1-2; TRBD1 agrees at 10 bases. This CDR3 reads CATSPTGGLWYGYTF. The CDR3 nucleotides are TGTGCCACCAGCCCGACAGGGGGCTTGTGGTATGGCTACACCTTC.